This TCR beta chain stems from a study of T-cell memory formation after mild COVID-19. Study-wide context: Clusters were largely donor specific.

This clonotype was counted many times. Its specificity is not known. Whole-study results and caveats: The authors left the SARS-CoV-2 specificity of second-wave clones peaking on day 37 unconfirmed.

CDR3 length: 17 residues. The J segment lost 0 bases and the V segment lost 6 bases, leaving 5 bases of the junction unmatched. From germline, CDR1 is SGHVS and CDR2 FNYEAQ. Constant-segment primers served in 5'RACE that generated TCR alpha and TCR beta cDNA libraries bearing sample barcodes and UMIs. In TCRdb, the 5' RACE reads were re-called with MiXCR into one record per CDR3 protein. In the table there are 100,000 or so distinct CDR3 sequences, approximately 10% of which are singletons. Sequencing used PBMCs or a T cell subset sorted from them (not recorded which). V usage is TRBV7-6 and J usage is TRBJ2-3; TRBD2 agrees at 14 bases. This clonotype originated in a man younger than 35 who had mild COVID-19 (a few samples of this study predate the infection). Cell type and time point are not known. The CDR3 DNA reads TGTGCCAGCAGTCCGGGACTAGCGGGAGATAGCACAGATACGCAGTATTTT. Translation gives CASSPGLAGDSTDTQYF.